This TCR beta chain was sequenced for a study of blood T cell repertoires in COVID-19 (dated by TCRdb to 2018 to 2021). Regarding the research as a whole: Samples from collaborators originated in the United States, Italy and Spain and spanned both the acute and convalescent phases of COVID-19. A freely available public database, intended as a resource for researchers studying the immune response to SARS-CoV-2, is where the repertoires were released. Nearly every sample came with metadata listing a de-identified subject ID, COVID-19 status, age in years and sex. The prospective study material was composed of cDNA or gDNA derived from T cells, B-cell-depleted T cells, or PBMCs. HLA class I and class II types, where available, came from metadata supplied by the sample provider rather than from assay-based typing. The dataset comprised deeply sampled blood TCRbeta repertoires from subjects exposed to, actively infected with, or recovered from COVID-19. Samples came from the ongoing ImmuneRACE study (first 160 participants) plus 1,254 subjects from 6 global collaborators.

Relative to germline, V is 6 bases shorter and J is 6 bases shorter, with 9 bases between their ends. Reading the germline V gene gives CDR1 SNHLY and CDR2 FYNNEI. The CDR3 holds 12 amino acids from the cysteine to the phenylalanine. The read is trimmed to its CDR3 DNA, 36 bases read in frame from base 1. TCRbeta CDR3 regions were amplified from genomic DNA using the immunoSEQ Assay, a bias-controlled multiplex PCR. On the authors' methods: Within the assay, amplification of reference gene primers was used to estimate how many nucleated cells each sample contained. Sequence reads were collapsed and filtered to measure the absolute abundance of every unique TCRbeta CDR3 rearrangement. For each sample, productive Simpson clonality was calculated by taking the square root of Simpson's diversity index across productive rearrangements. Here the immuneACCESS table is served through TCRdb, limited to in-frame sequences with V and J called. Missing clones are a known gap in these copies; in checked studies unresolved V genes cover under half, and the rest lacks a known reason. V and J calls and clone size come straight from that table; D and trimming were deduced from the DNA. Within this sample are approximately 350,000 clones, with 88% of them counted one time only. In total, the top ten clones hold about 7.3% of the sample.

Comments on this clone: This receptor's antigen is unknown. No base quality information exists; no much larger clone differs at one position.

General findings and caveats noted by the study authors: How much clinical and demographic metadata was included differed by source and by participant, and the metadata was provided uncurated.

In Seattle, one collaborating source enrolled patients while the infection was active and tracked those patients longitudinally over the course of disease. The collaborating institutions used their own protocols to collect whole blood in K2EDTA tubes. For TCRbeta analysis, collaborators shipped samples as frozen whole blood, isolated PBMCs, or DNA extracted from either of those sample types. The origin of this receptor is a woman aged 70-85 years with COVID-19, enrolled during active disease. The sample was peripheral blood. The sequence joins TRBV2 to TRBJ1-5, with the D gene call left open. The DNA sequence is given as TGTGCCAGCAGACCTTTCGGTCAGCCCCAGCATTTT. Its translation is CASRPFGQPQHF.